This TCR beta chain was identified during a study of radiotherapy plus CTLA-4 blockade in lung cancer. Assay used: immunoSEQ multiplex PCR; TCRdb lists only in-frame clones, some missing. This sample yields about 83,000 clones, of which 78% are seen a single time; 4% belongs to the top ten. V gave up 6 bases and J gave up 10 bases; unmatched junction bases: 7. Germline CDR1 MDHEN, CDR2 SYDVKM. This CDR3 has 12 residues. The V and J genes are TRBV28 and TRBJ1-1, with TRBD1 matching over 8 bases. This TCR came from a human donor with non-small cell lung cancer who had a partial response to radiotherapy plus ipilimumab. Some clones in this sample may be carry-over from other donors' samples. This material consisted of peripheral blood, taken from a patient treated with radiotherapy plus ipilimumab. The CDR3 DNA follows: TGTGCCAGCAGCATCGGACAGGGACGAGCTTTCTTT. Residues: CASSIGQGRAFF.